This record looks at one T cell receptor beta chain sequence and its context. The sample originates from a study of shared clonotypes between healthy human individuals. Terminally differentiated effector memory CD45RA+ cells were excluded from the naive CD8 cells, which were CD45RO-negative and positively selected for CCR7. CDR3 length equals 16 residues. Germline V gene sequence: CDR1 MDHEN, CDR2 SYDVKM. With 8 bases removed from V and 3 bases from J, the gap between germline ends came to 23 bases. TCRdb's copy holds only in-frame clones and misses some; the assay was immunoSEQ multiplex PCR. Of fewer than 1 million clones listed, about 96% are singletons.

The clonotype comes from a young man in good health. Sequenced material: naive CD8+ T cells sorted from blood. The J gene is TRBJ2-7, the V gene TRBV28; perhaps D is TRBD1 or TRBD2 (5 bases each). The CDR3 bases are TGTGCCAGCGGCGAGAGACCGGGACCAGGCAACTACGAGCAGTACTTC. It translates to CASGERPGPGNYEQYF.